This passage covers 18 T cell receptor beta chains from one sample sequenced in a study of blood T cells in healthy people across ages. Primers used in a second PCR of about 6 to 11 cycles were a sample-barcoded 5' primer and a J-beta primer mix. TCRdb re-analysed the 5' RACE reads in MiXCR, keeping a single row per CDR3 protein. The sample lists 650,000 to 1,000,000 distinct CDR3 sequences, under 40% occurring once. The sequencing sample was made of blood. These receptors all stem from a man younger than 35 in good health.

This clonotype was detected a few times. This rearrangement joins TRBV27 to TRBJ2-1; no clear D. CDR1 and CDR2 (germline): MNHEY, SMNVEV (reference sequence). Between the trimmed V and J ends, which lost 5 bases and 4 bases, there was a span of 15 bases. CDR3 length equals 15 residues. The CDR3 DNA follows: TGTGCCAGCAGTCCCCTCTCGTCCAATTACAATGAGCAGTTCTTC. Encoded protein: CASSPLSSNYNEQFF.

This clonotype showed up just a few times. This chain links TRBV7-2 with TRBJ1-2; D is undetermined. Between the trimmed V and J ends, which lost 1 base and 7 bases, there was a span of 10 bases. From germline, CDR1 is SGHTA and CDR2 FQGNSA. The CDR3 is made up of 13 amino acids. Written as DNA, the CDR3 is TGTGCCAGCAGCTTAGAGCAATCCGCTGGCTACACCTTC. Its translation: CASSLEQSAGYTF. Variable domain in full (rest from reference TRBV7-2 and TRBJ1-2): GAGVSQSPSNKVTEKGKDVELRCDPISGHTALYWYRQSLGQGLEFLIYFQGNSAPDKSGLPSDRFSAERTGGSVSTLTIQRTQQEDSAVYLCASSLEQSAGYTFGSGTRLTVV.

The chain has TRBV7-9 and TRBJ2-5; D gene ambiguous. CDR1 and CDR2 (germline): SEHNR, FQNEAQ (reference sequence). The V gene lost 0 bases and the J gene lost 6 bases, with 11 bases spanning the gap. The CDR3 has 14 amino acids. The CDR3 DNA sequence: TGTGCCAGCAGCTTAGCCGACAACCCCAAGACCCAGTACTTC. Residues: CASSLADNPKTQYF.

The chain recombines TRBV20-1 with TRBJ2-1; 13 bases agree with TRBD2. The germline CDR1 and CDR2 sequences are DFQATT and SNEGSKA (reference sequence). The CDR3 is made up of 16 amino acids. V shed 0 bases, J shed 8 bases, and the junction held 7 bases outside the gene matches. The CDR3 loop is CSARDLGLAGYHEQFF. For the CDR3, the DNA is TGCAGTGCTAGAGATCTGGGACTAGCGGGGTACCATGAGCAGTTCTTC.

This clonotype was seen repeatedly, ten times or more. The gene calls are TRBV10-3 and TRBJ2-1; D remains ambiguous. The V gene's germline CDR1 is ENHRY and CDR2 SYGVKD. The CDR3 is 16 residues long. V was trimmed by 4 bases and J by 0 bases, leaving 13 bases between them. The CDR3 sequence is CAISVVLEPSYNEQFF. CDR3 coding DNA: TGTGCCATCAGTGTGGTACTCGAGCCCTCCTACAATGAGCAGTTCTTC.

This clonotype turned up a few times. This chain joins TRBV4-1 and TRBJ1-2; 8 bases line up with TRBD1. CDR1 is MGHRA and CDR2 is YSYEKL in the germline V gene. V was clipped by 5 bases and J by 3 bases; unmatched bases: 8. This CDR3 spans 15 amino acids. The CDR3 DNA sequence: TGCGCCAGCAGCGCATTGACAGGGGTGGACTATGGCTACACCTTC. The encoded protein is CASSALTGVDYGYTF.

In the case of this clonotype: A much larger clone lies one base from this, so it may be a read error. This chain links TRBV12-3 or TRBV12-4 with TRBJ2-4; 12 positions agree with TRBD1. The end of the DNA aligns better with TRBJ2-7, so the J call may be wrong. The CDR3 totals 15 residues. The CDR3: CVSSFKGQGAPEQYF. In nucleotides, the CDR3 is TGTGTCAGCAGCTTCAAGGGACAGGGGGCGCCCGAGCAGTACTTC.

The genes are TRBV20-1 and TRBJ1-1; D remains unclear. From germline, CDR1 is DFQATT and CDR2 SNEGSKA (reference sequence). CDR3 length equals 10 residues. Deletions cut 2 bases from V and 3 bases from J, with 1 base between. This CDR3 reads CSARHTEAFF. CDR3 nucleotide sequence: TGCAGTGCTAGACACACTGAAGCTTTCTTT.

This sequence joins TRBV12-3 or TRBV12-4 and TRBJ2-3, with 13 nucleotides matching TRBD2. The CDR3 runs 20 residues. The J segment lost 1 base and the V segment lost 6 bases, leaving 16 bases of the junction unmatched. The CDR3 sequence is CASRVTSGGADGSGTDTQYF. Here the CDR3 DNA reads TGTGCCAGCAGGGTTACTAGCGGGGGGGCCGATGGGTCTGGCACAGATACGCAGTATTTT.

The chain joins TRBV7-9 to TRBJ2-3; 8 bases are a match to TRBD2. The J segment lost 0 bases and the V segment lost 5 bases, leaving 7 bases of the junction unmatched. This CDR3 contains 16 residues. Germline CDR1 is SEHNR and CDR2 is FQNEAQ (reference sequence). In DNA, the CDR3 is TGTGCCAGCAGCCCCCGGGGGGGACACAGCACAGATACGCAGTATTTT. Translating it yields CASSPRGGHSTDTQYF.

The chain links TRBV5-1 to TRBJ2-6; D perhaps matches TRBD2 (5 bases). From germline, CDR1 is SGHRS and CDR2 YFSETQ. V was clipped by 0 bases and J by 3 bases, with 10 bases between them. This CDR3 is built from 16 residues. CDR3 DNA sequence: TGCGCCAGCAGCTTGGTGGGGAGCTATGGGGCCAACGTCCTGACTTTC. Encoded protein: CASSLVGSYGANVLTF.

This CDR3 reads CASSQEVIGTTYEQYF. The DNA of the CDR3 is TGCGCCAGCAGCCAAGAGGTTATCGGGACAACCTACGAGCAGTACTTC. The chain joins TRBV4-1 to TRBJ2-5; tentative D call: TRBD1 (6 bases). The J call may be incorrect, as the DNA end agrees better with TRBJ2-7. The CDR3 extends over 16 amino acids. CDR1 is MGHRA, CDR2 YSYEKL, per germline.

This clonotype has a handful of counts. The CDR3 spells CSVTGDRADGYTF. The CDR3 DNA reads TGCAGCGTTACGGGCGACAGGGCAGATGGCTACACCTTC. The V call is TRBV29-1, the J call TRBJ1-2, with 7 bases fitting TRBD1. The length of the CDR3 is 13 residues. Unmatched junction bases numbered 9, after V lost 5 bases and J lost 6 bases. Germline CDR1 and CDR2: SQVTM and ANQGSEA.

This clonotype has at least ten counts. The chain recombines TRBV4-2 with TRBJ2-1, with D uncertain. The end of the DNA fits TRBJ2-7 better, so the J call may be wrong. The germline gives CDR1 LGHNA, CDR2 YNFKEQ. This CDR3 is 16 amino acids long. CDR3 DNA sequence: TGTGCCAGCAGCCAAGATCGAGCAGGCTCCTACAATGAGCAGTACTTC. It is translated as CASSQDRAGSYNEQYF.

A remark on this clonotype: Germline and junction disagree at one end, which may indicate a read error. The chain employs TRBV6-5 and TRBJ2-6; D might be TRBD1 (5 bases). The CDR3 has 18 residues. Per the germline V gene, CDR1 is MNHEY and CDR2 is SVGAGI. This CDR3 reads CASSYFTGGTSGANVRTF. The CDR3 bases are TGTGCCAGCAGTTACTTCACCGGCGGTACCTCTGGGGCCAACGTCCGGACTTTC.

This clonotype showed up many times. The chain joins TRBV12-3 or TRBV12-4 to TRBJ2-3, with D possibly being TRBD1 (6 bases). V lost 3 bases to trimming and J lost 4 bases, with 14 bases between them. CDR3 size: 15 residues. CDR3 sequence reads: CASSLRQAGADTQYF. DNA of the CDR3: TGTGCCAGCAGTTTGCGACAGGCGGGCGCAGATACGCAGTATTTT.

The V call is TRBV20-1, the J call TRBJ2-1; either TRBD1 or TRBD2 may fit D (6 bases each). The CDR3 extends over 16 amino acids. Germline CDR1 and CDR2: DFQATT and SNEGSKA (reference sequence). Trimming took 1 base from V and 3 from J, leaving 16 bases between them. The CDR3 protein is CSARASGAGDYNEQFF. As DNA, the CDR3 is TGCAGTGCTAGAGCATCGGGGGCAGGGGACTACAATGAGCAGTTCTTC.

This clonotype was recorded a few times. The chain recombines TRBV20-1 with TRBJ2-7, with D hard to call. V was cut by 4 bases and J by 7 bases, with 5 bases left in between. There are 9 residues in the CDR3. Germline CDR1 DFQATT, CDR2 SNEGSKA (reference sequence). As DNA, the CDR3 is TGCAGTGCTACAGAAGAGCAGTACTTC. Translating gives CSATEEQYF.